The T cell receptor (beta chain) described here comes from a study of STAT5B mutations in CD4+ large granular lymphocyte leukemia. Profiled with immunoSEQ multiplex PCR; TCRdb holds only in-frame clones, not every one. The sample includes tens of thousands of clones, approximately 75% seen only once; the top ten take less than 4.5%. V trimming: 2 bases; J trimming: 1 base; junction bases outside the gene matches: 9. The CDR3 spans 18 residues. CDR1 MNHEY and CDR2 SMNVEV come from the germline V gene (reference sequence). The TCR sequence derives from a human donor in good health. The chain couples TRBV27 to TRBJ2-7; 12 bases fit TRBD2. Sequenced material: CD4+ T cells from blood buffy coats. This CDR3 is CASSLRVLAGGVSYEQYF. CDR3 sequence (DNA): TGTGCCAGCAGTTTACGGGTACTAGCGGGAGGTGTATCCTACGAGCAGTACTTC.